This TCR beta chain was observed in a study of blood T cells in healthy people across ages. The second PCR ran roughly 6 to 11 cycles with a sample-barcoded 5' primer and J-beta primers. TCRdb redid the calling of the 5' RACE reads with MiXCR, one entry per CDR3 protein. The repertoire includes about 680,000 distinct CDR3 sequences, 45% to 50% of them detected once, and roughly 31% sits in the top ten. This clonotype was counted between two and nine times. The sample comprised blood. This TCR derives from a woman in her sixties or seventies in good health.

This CDR3 is CASSQAQLAGVREQYF. For the CDR3, the DNA is TGTGCCAGCAGCCAAGCGCAGCTAGCGGGAGTAAGGGAGCAGTACTTC. V is TRBV4-2 and J is TRBJ2-5, with 10 bases aligning to TRBD2. CDR3 length: 16 amino acids. The ends lost 1 base at V and 11 bases at J; junction bases unmatched: 13. Per germline, CDR1 LGHNA and CDR2 YNFKEQ.